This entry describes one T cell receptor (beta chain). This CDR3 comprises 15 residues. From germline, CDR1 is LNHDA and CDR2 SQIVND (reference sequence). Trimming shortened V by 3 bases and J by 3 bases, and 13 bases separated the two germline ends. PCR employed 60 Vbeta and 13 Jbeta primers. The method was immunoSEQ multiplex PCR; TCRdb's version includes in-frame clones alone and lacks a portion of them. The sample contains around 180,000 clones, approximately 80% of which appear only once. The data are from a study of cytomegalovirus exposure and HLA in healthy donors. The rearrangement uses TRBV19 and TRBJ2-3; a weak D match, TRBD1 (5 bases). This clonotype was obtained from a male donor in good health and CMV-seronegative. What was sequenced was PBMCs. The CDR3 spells CASSISAGQTDTQYF. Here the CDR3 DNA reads TGTGCCAGTAGTATCTCGGCAGGGCAGACAGATACGCAGTATTTT.